The 27 T cell receptor beta chains reported below all come from one sample, sequenced in a study of blood T cell repertoires in COVID-19. Produced via immunoSEQ multiplex PCR; TCRdb's table is partial and in-frame only. The repertoire holds some 190,000 clones, with approximately 80% as singletons. Material: PBMCs or T cells enriched from blood (not recorded which). Receptors originate from a man aged 30-40 years with acute COVID-19.

The chain has TRBV9 and TRBJ2-6; 9 nucleotides match TRBD1. Germline CDR1 reads SGDLS; CDR2 reads YYNGEE. CDR3 length: 17 amino acids. V lost 6 bases and J lost 0; bases outside the gene matches: 7. In DNA form, the CDR3 reads TGTGCCAGCACCTTTGGACAGGGGAGCTCTGGGGCCAACGTCCTGACTTTC. Its protein product is CASTFGQGSSGANVLTF.

The chain carries TRBV18 and TRBJ1-5; D is ambiguous. Looked up from germline, CDR1 is KGHSH and CDR2 is LQKENI. CDR3 size: 13 residues. Trimming took off 5 bases at V and 7 bases at J, with 12 bases between the two ends. The CDR3 here is CASSDNPQQPQHF. The DNA of the CDR3 is TGTGCCAGCTCAGACAACCCGCAGCAGCCCCAGCATTTT. Full variable domain (remainder filled in from reference TRBV18 and TRBJ1-5): NAGVMQNPRHLVRRRGQEARLRCSPMKGHSHVYWYRQLPEEGLKFMVYLQKENIIDESGMPKERFSAEFPKEGPSILRIQQVVRGDSAAYFCASSDNPQQPQHFGDGTRLSIL.

This clone was seen once. The J gene is TRBJ1-5, the V gene TRBV19; the match to TRBD1 covers 12 bases. CDR3 length equals 15 residues. Germline-derived CDR1 and CDR2 are LNHDA and SQIVND (reference sequence). The J segment lost 7 bases and the V segment lost 7 bases, leaving 8 bases of the junction unmatched. The CDR3 DNA follows: TGTGCCAGTAATCCGGGACAGGGGGCTGGGCAGCCCCAGCATTTT. It specifies CASNPGQGAGQPQHF.

By sample share, this clone is medium-sized (0.01 to 0.1%). This sequence joins TRBV10-1 and TRBJ2-7, with D uncertain. The germline V gene has CDR1 WNHNN and CDR2 SYGVQD (reference sequence). Trimming shortened V by 0 bases and J by 3 bases, and 6 bases separated the two germline ends. CDR3 length: 13 residues. The CDR3 coding sequence is TGCGCCAGCAGTGAGTCATCGGGCTACGAGCAGTACTTC. Protein sequence: CASSESSGYEQYF.

This rearrangement joins TRBV3-1 (or the pseudogene TRBV3-2) to TRBJ1-1; weak D call: TRBD1 (5 bases). Germline V CDR1 and CDR2: LGHDT, YNNKEL (reference sequence). The CDR3 covers 15 residues. Trimming cost V 2 bases and J 1 base, with 11 bases left between them. The CDR3 DNA follows: TGTGCCAGCAGCCAACTCGGGGGGGGGAACACTGAAGCTTTCTTT. Protein sequence: CASSQLGGGNTEAFF.

This clone was picked up one time. V is TRBV7-9 and J is TRBJ2-1, with TRBD2 matching 8 bases. The V gene end was trimmed by 5 bases and the J gene end by 0 bases; junction bases not matched to a gene: 6. The CDR3 extends over 16 amino acids. Germline values: CDR1 SEHNR, CDR2 FQNEAQ (reference sequence). CDR3 coding DNA: TGTGCCAGCAGCATATCGACTAGCGTCTCCTACAATGAGCAGTTCTTC. This encodes CASSISTSVSYNEQFF.

V is TRBV2 and J is TRBJ2-7; 11 nucleotides line up with TRBD1. Per germline, CDR1 SNHLY and CDR2 FYNNEI. V dropped 4 bases and J dropped 6; count of bases not matched to a gene: 5. The CDR3 sequence is 14 residues long. The CDR3 is CASSASGQGGEQYF. The CDR3 DNA reads as TGTGCCAGCAGTGCCTCGGGACAGGGGGGCGAGCAGTACTTC.

The chain couples TRBV6-4 to TRBJ2-3, with 7 bases lining up with TRBD1. The V segment lost 3 bases and the J segment 1 base; nucleotides outside the gene matches: 1. This CDR3 comprises 14 residues. Germline CDR1 and CDR2: MRHNA and SNTAGT. This CDR3 is CASSDGTGTDTQYF. CDR3 DNA sequence: TGTGCCAGCAGTGATGGGACAGGCACAGATACGCAGTATTTT.

The J gene is TRBJ1-4, the V gene TRBV4-1; the D gene is possibly TRBD1 (6 bases). Germline-derived CDR1 and CDR2 are MGHRA and YSYEKL. The V and J ends lost 2 bases and 3 bases respectively, with 19 bases between them. This CDR3 comprises 18 residues. The CDR3 coding sequence is TGCGCCAGCAGCCAATGGGGGCAGAATTCCGTAGCTAATGAAAAACTGTTTTTT. Its protein is CASSQWGQNSVANEKLFF.

The sample holds one count of this clone. The genes are TRBV7-9 and TRBJ2-7; D gene ambiguous. CDR1 is SEHNR, CDR2 FQNEAQ, per germline (reference sequence). There are 11 residues in the CDR3. Trimming cost V 2 bases and J 6 bases, with 5 bases left between them. The CDR3 loop is CASSLMREQYF. The CDR3 DNA is TGTGCCAGCAGCTTAATGCGCGAGCAGTACTTC. The variable domain in full, with the rest retrieved from reference TRBV7-9 and TRBJ2-7, is DTGVSQNPRHKITKRGQNVTFRCDPISEHNRLYWYRQTLGQGPEFLTYFQNEAQLEKSRLLSDRFSAERPKGSFSTLEIQRTEQGDSAMYLCASSLMREQYFGPGTRLTVT.

The chain has TRBV18 and TRBJ2-5; D not certain. There are 15 residues in the CDR3. The V gene lost 0 bases and the J gene lost 0 bases, with 8 bases spanning the gap. The germline gives CDR1 KGHSH, CDR2 LQKENI. In DNA, the CDR3 is TGTGCCAGCTCACCACCCCGCAGTTACCAAGAGACCCAGTACTTC. It codes for CASSPPRSYQETQYF.

The chain links TRBV28 to TRBJ1-6; TRBD1 is a possible D gene (5 bases). The CDR3 covers 13 residues. The V gene's germline CDR1 is MDHEN and CDR2 SYDVKM. The V and J ends lost 4 bases and 10 bases respectively, with 11 bases between them. CDR3 DNA: TGTGCCAGCAGTTGGGGCCTACGGTCACCCCTCCACTTT. Translating gives CASSWGLRSPLHF.

This clone was counted once. The chain recombines TRBV30 with TRBJ2-5; a weak D match, TRBD2 (7 bases). Germline CDR1 and CDR2: GTSNPN and SVGIG (reference sequence). The CDR3 loop spans 14 amino acids. Trimming cost V 3 bases and J 3 bases, with 14 bases left between them. CDR3 sequence: CAWRGGAVEETQYF. CDR3 DNA sequence: TGTGCCTGGAGGGGGGGGGCGGTGGAAGAGACCCAGTACTTC.

This clone was counted only a few times. The CDR3: CASRYSGTSGGVNEQFF. For the CDR3, the DNA is TGTGCCAGCAGATATTCCGGGACTAGCGGGGGGGTCAATGAGCAGTTCTTC. V is TRBV7-9 and J is TRBJ2-1, with 16 bases lining up with TRBD2. The germline V gene has CDR1 SEHNR and CDR2 FQNEAQ (reference sequence). The CDR3 is 17 residues long. J gave up 6 bases and V 6 bases, and 8 bases lay outside the gene matches.

This rearrangement joins TRBV5-5 to TRBJ1-2; perhaps TRBD1 as D (5 bases). V lost 4 bases, J lost 5 bases, and 15 bases lay in between. The CDR3 covers 14 residues. CDR1 and CDR2 from the germline V gene are SGHKS and YYEKEE (reference sequence). Written as DNA, the CDR3 is TGTGCCAGCAGCCCGATAGGGGAAAGGTATGGCTACACCTTC. The encoded protein is CASSPIGERYGYTF.

This clone was found a few times. This chain joins TRBV5-1 and TRBJ1-1; no clear D gene. This CDR3 spans 13 amino acids. V lost 5 bases and J lost 10, with 18 bases in between. Germline V gene data show CDR1 as SGHRS and CDR2 as YFSETQ. The CDR3 loop reads CASSATGILGAFF. CDR3 nucleotides: TGCGCCAGCAGTGCAACCGGGATTTTGGGAGCTTTCTTT.

The chain employs TRBV5-5 and TRBJ2-3; no reliable D call. Per germline, CDR1 SGHKS and CDR2 YYEKEE (reference sequence). The CDR3 has 13 residues. Between the trimmed V and J ends, which lost 0 bases and 4 bases, there was a span of 6 bases. Here the CDR3 DNA reads TGTGCCAGCAGCTTGGGCGGTCCAGATACGCAGTATTTT. Its protein is CASSLGGPDTQYF.

This chain connects TRBV6-1 to TRBJ2-5, with D perhaps TRBD2 (6 bases). The CDR3 has 15 residues. CDR1 MNHNS and CDR2 SASEGT come from the germline V gene. Trimming took off 1 base at V and 5 bases at J, with 14 bases between the two ends. The DNA of the CDR3 is TGTGCCAGCAGTGAAGTTGGAGGGCTTGGGGAGACCCAGTACTTC. Encoded protein: CASSEVGGLGETQYF.

The rearrangement uses TRBV27 and TRBJ1-5; D gene unclear. CDR3 length: 14 amino acids. The germline V gene encodes CDR1 MNHEY and CDR2 SMNVEV (reference sequence). V lost 4 bases and J 3 bases, leaving 10 bases between the germline ends. In DNA form, the CDR3 reads TGTGCCAGCAGTTCGGTGCCTAACAATCAGCCCCAGCATTTT. The encoded protein is CASSSVPNNQPQHF.

This chain connects TRBV3-1 (or the pseudogene TRBV3-2) to TRBJ2-7, with 8 bases matching TRBD1. V was pared by 4 bases and J by 5 bases, with 7 bases of the junction left unmatched. The CDR3 loop spans 14 amino acids. CDR1 is LGHDT and CDR2 is YNNKEL in the germline V gene (reference sequence). As DNA, the CDR3 is TGTGCCAGCAGCCTACACCAGGGGGCCAACGAGCAGTACTTC. Its protein product is CASSLHQGANEQYF.

The rearrangement links TRBV6-5 to TRBJ1-2; TRBD1 aligns across 9 bases. CDR3 length: 16 residues. With V trimmed by 0 bases and J by 1 base, 3 bases remained unmatched. CDR1 MNHEY and CDR2 SVGAGI come from the germline V gene. CDR3 DNA: TGTGCCAGCAGTTACTCGACAGGGGGATATAACTATGGCTACACCTTC. Its protein is CASSYSTGGYNYGYTF.

The rearrangement links TRBV14 to TRBJ1-1; D is undetermined. The V gene's germline CDR1 is SGHDN and CDR2 FVKESK. CDR3 length: 12 residues. V was trimmed by 10 bases and J by 3 bases, leaving 12 bases between them. CDR3 nucleotides: TGTGCCACCGATAACATATACACTGAAGCTTTCTTT. Its protein product is CATDNIYTEAFF.

This clone was picked up one time. The J gene is TRBJ1-2, the V gene TRBV28, with D possibly being TRBD1 (5 bases). The V gene lost 6 bases and the J gene lost 4 bases, with 18 bases spanning the gap. Germline values: CDR1 MDHEN, CDR2 SYDVKM. The CDR3 runs 15 residues. The CDR3 DNA follows: TGTGCCAGCAGCGCCGACAATTGGGGGGTCTATGGCTACACCTTC. This encodes CASSADNWGVYGYTF.

The CDR3 is CSALQGSLGYTF. The CDR3, as DNA: TGCAGCGCATTACAGGGAAGTCTCGGCTACACCTTC. The rearrangement uses TRBV29-1 and TRBJ1-2; a weak D match, TRBD1 (6 bases). The CDR3 totals 12 residues. With 7 bases removed from V and 8 bases from J, the gap between germline ends came to 17 bases. Germline lookup yields CDR1 SQVTM and CDR2 ANQGSEA. Full variable domain (remainder filled in from reference TRBV29-1 and TRBJ1-2): SAVISQKPSRDICQRGTSLTIQCQVDSQVTMMFWYRQQPGQSLTLIATANQGSEATYESGFVIDKFPISRPNLTFSTLTVSNMSPEDSSIYLCSALQGSLGYTFGSGTRLTVV.

V is TRBV6-5 and J is TRBJ1-2; TRBD1 agrees at 7 bases. With 6 bases clipped from V and 0 bases from J, the junction kept 1 base outside the gene matches. CDR1 and CDR2 (germline): MNHEY, SVGAGI. This CDR3 spans 13 amino acids. In nucleotides, the CDR3 is TGTGCCAGCAGGGGGACAGCTAACTATGGCTACACCTTC. Its translation: CASRGTANYGYTF.

The chain combines TRBV28 with TRBJ1-1, with 7 bases identical to TRBD1. CDR1 is MDHEN and CDR2 is SYDVKM in the germline V gene. Trimming took 6 bases from V and 1 from J; bases not matched to a gene: 14. The CDR3 runs to 17 residues. CDR3 sequence (DNA): TGTGCCAGCAGGGAAACTGGAGGGGGCCCAAAGAACACTGAAGCTTTCTTT. Residues: CASRETGGGPKNTEAFF.

The chain carries TRBV5-1 and TRBJ1-2; TRBD1 agrees at 7 bases. The germline V gene encodes CDR1 SGHRS and CDR2 YFSETQ. V gave up 3 bases and J gave up 1 base; unmatched junction bases: 6. The length of the CDR3 is 15 residues. The CDR3 region is CASSSGQAFNYGYTF. DNA of the CDR3: TGCGCCAGCAGCTCCGGACAGGCCTTTAACTATGGCTACACCTTC.